The 14 T cell receptor beta chains in this list originate from one sample, sequenced in a study of shared clonotypes between healthy human individuals. Profiling relied on immunoSEQ multiplex PCR, and the TCRdb table lists in-frame clones only, not all of them. Of 2.5 million or so clones listed, approximately 90% are singletons. What was sequenced was naive CD4+ T cells sorted from blood. Noted subset: CD45RA+ positively selected. The receptors come from a man aged 18 to 29 in good health.

The chain employs TRBV6-1 and TRBJ1-1, with D perhaps TRBD1 (5 bases). The CDR3 is 13 residues long. Germline CDR1 MNHNS, CDR2 SASEGT. This CDR3 is CATGLTGNTEAFF. The CDR3 nucleotides are TGTGCAACAGGTCTCACGGGGAACACTGAAGCTTTCTTT.

In its sample, this clone was seen once. V and J are TRBV28 and TRBJ2-3; no clear D gene. The CDR3 has 13 residues. V lost 6 bases and J lost 2, with 9 bases in between. CDR1 is MDHEN, CDR2 SYDVKM, per germline. CDR3 loop: CASRDTITDTQYF. The DNA of the CDR3 is TGTGCCAGCAGAGATACGATCACAGATACGCAGTATTTT.

The chain uses TRBV15 and TRBJ2-2; 7 bases fit TRBD2. Germline values: CDR1 LNHNV, CDR2 YYDKDF (reference sequence). The J segment lost 8 bases and the V segment lost 0 bases, leaving 12 bases of the junction unmatched. The CDR3 loop spans 17 amino acids. CDR3 sequence: CATSRDGGRGWTGELFF. The DNA of the CDR3 is TGTGCCACCAGCAGAGATGGGGGGAGGGGATGGACTGGGGAGCTGTTTTTT.

The chain couples TRBV18 to TRBJ1-2, with D tentatively TRBD1 (6 bases). Trimming pared 3 bases from V and 2 bases from J, leaving 13 bases between. The length of the CDR3 is 15 residues. The germline V gene has CDR1 KGHSH and CDR2 LQKENI. The chain's CDR3 is CASSPASDRNYGYTF. DNA of the CDR3: TGTGCCAGCTCACCCGCTTCCGACAGGAACTATGGCTACACCTTC. Drawing the rest from reference TRBV18 and TRBJ1-2, the complete variable domain is NAGVMQNPRHLVRRRGQEARLRCSPMKGHSHVYWYRQLPEEGLKFMVYLQKENIIDESGMPKERFSAEFPKEGPSILRIQQVVRGDSAAYFCASSPASDRNYGYTFGSGTRLTVV.

The chain carries TRBV2 and TRBJ1-5; possible D gene TRBD1, 5 bases. The CDR3 spans 16 residues. Germline V gives CDR1 SNHLY, CDR2 FYNNEI. V was shortened by 6 bases and J by 7 bases, with 22 bases between the two germline ends. CDR3 protein: CASSPEGATVRQPQHF. For the CDR3, the DNA is TGTGCCAGCAGCCCGGAAGGGGCGACGGTGAGGCAGCCCCAGCATTTT.

The chain combines TRBV7-9 with TRBJ1-1; the D gene is possibly TRBD1 (5 bases). The CDR3 runs 17 residues. CDR1 SEHNR and CDR2 FQNEAQ come from the germline V gene (reference sequence). The V and J ends lost 7 bases and 1 base respectively, with 22 bases between them. The CDR3 DNA is TGTGCCAGCACCCCCCCGGGGGGGTTGGTGAAGAACACTGAAGCTTTCTTT. This sequence encodes CASTPPGGLVKNTEAFF. Full variable domain (remainder filled in from reference TRBV7-9 and TRBJ1-1): DTGVSQNPRHKITKRGQNVTFRCDPISEHNRLYWYRQTLGQGPEFLTYFQNEAQLEKSRLLSDRFSAERPKGSFSTLEIQRTEQGDSAMYLCASTPPGGLVKNTEAFFGQGTRLTVV.

V is TRBV2 and J is TRBJ2-1; possibly TRBD1 for D (5 bases). Looked up from germline, CDR1 is SNHLY and CDR2 is FYNNEI. Trimming removed 8 bases at V and 5 bases at J, with 13 bases between. The CDR3 extends over 13 amino acids. The CDR3: CASETRDNNEQFF. The CDR3 DNA sequence: TGTGCCAGCGAAACCAGGGATAACAATGAGCAGTTCTTC.

The genes are TRBV5-3 and TRBJ2-1, with 12 bases lining up with TRBD2. TRBV5-3 is placed among ORFs of uncertain function. The V and J ends lost 3 bases and 0 bases, in that order; junction bases with no gene match: 7. This CDR3 region has 18 residues. The CDR3 protein is CARSWTSGTLSSYNEQFF. The CDR3 DNA sequence: TGTGCCAGAAGCTGGACTAGCGGGACCCTGAGCTCCTACAATGAGCAGTTCTTC.

The CDR3 protein is CASKIPGIRGYTF. The CDR3 nucleotides read TGTGCCAGCAAAATCCCGGGGATCCGCGGCTACACCTTC. The chain is built from TRBV28 and TRBJ1-2; no clear D. The CDR3 length is 13 residues. Per germline, CDR1 MDHEN and CDR2 SYDVKM. The V end lost 7 bases, the J end lost 8 bases, and 17 bases lay between the germline ends.

CDR3 DNA: TGTGCCAGCAGCACTGACACGGGCTCCCGCTACGAGCAGTACTTC. It encodes CASSTDTGSRYEQYF. V gene TRBV5-5 combines with J gene TRBJ2-7, with unresolved D. Germline lookup yields CDR1 SGHKS and CDR2 YYEKEE (reference sequence). The CDR3 length is 15 residues. V was pared by 4 bases and J by 3 bases, with 17 bases between.

The CDR3 loop reads CAVQGQANEKLFF. The DNA of the CDR3 is TGTGCCGTGCAGGGACAGGCCAATGAAAAACTGTTTTTT. The chain employs TRBV6-5 and TRBJ1-4; 8 bases map to TRBD1. The germline CDR1 and CDR2 sequences are MNHEY and SVGAGI. The CDR3 extends over 13 amino acids. Trimming at V came to 11 bases and at J to 5 bases, leaving 7 bases not matched to a gene.

The chain links TRBV6-1 to TRBJ1-5, with D possibly being TRBD1 (6 bases). The CDR3 extends over 15 amino acids. Germline loops: CDR1 MNHNS, CDR2 SASEGT. The V and J ends lost 4 bases and 0 bases respectively, with 10 bases between them. The CDR3 is CASSVTGNSNQPQHF. CDR3 nucleotides: TGTGCCAGCAGTGTAACAGGGAATAGCAATCAGCCCCAGCATTTT.

V gene TRBV5-4 combines with J gene TRBJ1-1, with D uncertain. This CDR3 contains 13 residues. Germline V gene lookup returns CDR1 SGHNT and CDR2 YYREEE (reference sequence). Trimming removed 4 bases at V and 1 base at J, with 8 bases between. CDR3 DNA: TGTGCCAGCAGCAAGGGTTGGAACACTGAAGCTTTCTTT. The encoded protein is CASSKGWNTEAFF.

J is TRBJ2-7 and V is TRBV7-9; D is ambiguous. Germline V gene lookup returns CDR1 SEHNR and CDR2 FQNEAQ (reference sequence). The CDR3 consists of 12 residues. V lost 8 bases and J lost 6, with 14 bases in between. The CDR3 DNA sequence: TGTGCCAGCTCTTCGGGTTCGGGCGAGCAGTACTTC. The encoded protein is CASSSGSGEQYF.